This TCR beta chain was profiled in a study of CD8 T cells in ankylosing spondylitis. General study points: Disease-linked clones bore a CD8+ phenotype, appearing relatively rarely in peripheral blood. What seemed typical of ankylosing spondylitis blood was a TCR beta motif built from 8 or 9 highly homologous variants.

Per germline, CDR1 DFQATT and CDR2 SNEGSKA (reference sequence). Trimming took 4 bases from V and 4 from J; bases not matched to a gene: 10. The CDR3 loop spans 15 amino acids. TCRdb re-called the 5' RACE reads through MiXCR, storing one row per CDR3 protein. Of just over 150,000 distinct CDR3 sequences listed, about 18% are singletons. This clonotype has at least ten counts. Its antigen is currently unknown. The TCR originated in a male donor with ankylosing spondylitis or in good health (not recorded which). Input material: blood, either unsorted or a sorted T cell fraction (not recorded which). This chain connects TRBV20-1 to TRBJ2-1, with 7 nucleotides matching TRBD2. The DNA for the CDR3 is TGCAGTGCTATGGACGTGGCGGGAGCTTACAATGAGCAGTTCTTC. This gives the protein CSAMDVAGAYNEQFF.